This T cell receptor beta chain appears in the sequencing data of a study of regulatory T cells. Germline CDR1 reads MDHEN; CDR2 reads SYDVKM. CDR3 size: 15 residues. The germline V and J ends were trimmed by 4 bases and 0 bases, with 7 bases remaining between them. Points from the study as a whole: Hydrophobic residues at CDR3 positions 6 and 7 were enriched in conventional CD4+ T cells of CD3G-deficient patients.

Concerning this clone itself: Its antigen is currently unknown.

The primer mix had 52 TRBV and 13 TRBJ primers. TCRdb keeps only in-frame clones here, not all; method: immunoSEQ multiplex PCR. The data contain tens of thousands of clones, about 88% of them singletons. V gene TRBV28 combines with J gene TRBJ2-6; the D is unclear. This clonotype originated in a child aged 10-17 years with CD3G deficiency. Sequenced material: conventional CD4+ T cells sorted from blood. For the CDR3, the DNA is TGTGCCAGCAGTTCGCCCAACTCTGGGGCCAACGTCCTGACTTTC. Translation gives CASSSPNSGANVLTF.